This T cell receptor (beta chain) was retrieved from a study of T cells in tuberculosis. Sequencing was performed with immunoSEQ multiplex PCR; in TCRdb, only in-frame clones are kept and a portion is missing. The sample shows around 50,000 clones, 70% to 90% of them seen only once. After thawing and overnight rest, PBMC were stained with GMM-loaded CD1B tetramer, viability dye and anti-CD3 for sorting. The CD1B tetramers carried C32 glucose monomycolate purified from Rhodococcus equi. Germline lookup yields CDR1 ENHRY and CDR2 SYGVKD. The CDR3 loop spans 15 amino acids. The sequenced sample consisted of CD1b-GMM tetramer-negative cells sorted from PBMCs. The sequence came from an adult woman with latent tuberculosis. The chain recombines TRBV10-3 with TRBJ2-5; 10 positions match TRBD1. The J call may be incorrect, as the DNA end agrees better with TRBJ2-7. The DNA of the CDR3 is TGTGCCATCAGTGACCCCGGGACAGGGGAATACGAGCAGTACTTC. This codes for CAISDPGTGEYEQYF.